This TCR beta chain was identified in a study of PD-L1 blockade in urothelial cancer. Study overall: Blood analyses occurred 3 weeks (second dose) and 6 weeks post treatment start. Peripheral blood specimens exhibited a median yield of about 140,000 T cells.

V gave up 1 base and J gave up 5 bases, with 14 bases separating them. From germline, CDR1 is SGHTA and CDR2 FQGNSA. This CDR3 contains 15 residues. Every PCR received spiked-in synthetic TCR analog templates. Sequenced by immunoSEQ multiplex PCR; TCRdb stores in-frame clones only, minus some. The sample includes about 39,000 clones, around 89% of them seen just once. The V gene is TRBV7-2, the J gene TRBJ2-5, with D unresolved. This receptor was taken from a man between 60 and 70 years old with urothelial cancer. This material consisted of PBMCs, taken around atezolizumab (anti-PD-L1) treatment. The CDR3 sequence: CASSLEPSPRETQYF. The CDR3 DNA sequence: TGTGCCAGCAGCTTAGAACCCTCCCCGAGGGAGACCCAGTACTTC.